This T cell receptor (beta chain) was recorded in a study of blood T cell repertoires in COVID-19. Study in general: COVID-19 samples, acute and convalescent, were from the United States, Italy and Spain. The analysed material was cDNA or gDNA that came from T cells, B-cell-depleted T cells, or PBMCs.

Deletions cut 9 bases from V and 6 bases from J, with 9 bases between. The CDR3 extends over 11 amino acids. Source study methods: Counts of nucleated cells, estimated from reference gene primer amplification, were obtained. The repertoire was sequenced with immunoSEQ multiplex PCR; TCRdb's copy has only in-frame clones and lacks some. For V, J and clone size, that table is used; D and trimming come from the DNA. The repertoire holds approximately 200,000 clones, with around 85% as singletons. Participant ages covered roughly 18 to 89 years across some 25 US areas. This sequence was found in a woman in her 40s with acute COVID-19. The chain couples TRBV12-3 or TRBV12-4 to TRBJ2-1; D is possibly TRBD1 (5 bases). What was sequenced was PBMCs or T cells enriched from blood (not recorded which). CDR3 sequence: CASGAINEQFF. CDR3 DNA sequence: TGTGCCAGTGGGGCCATCAATGAGCAGTTCTTC.